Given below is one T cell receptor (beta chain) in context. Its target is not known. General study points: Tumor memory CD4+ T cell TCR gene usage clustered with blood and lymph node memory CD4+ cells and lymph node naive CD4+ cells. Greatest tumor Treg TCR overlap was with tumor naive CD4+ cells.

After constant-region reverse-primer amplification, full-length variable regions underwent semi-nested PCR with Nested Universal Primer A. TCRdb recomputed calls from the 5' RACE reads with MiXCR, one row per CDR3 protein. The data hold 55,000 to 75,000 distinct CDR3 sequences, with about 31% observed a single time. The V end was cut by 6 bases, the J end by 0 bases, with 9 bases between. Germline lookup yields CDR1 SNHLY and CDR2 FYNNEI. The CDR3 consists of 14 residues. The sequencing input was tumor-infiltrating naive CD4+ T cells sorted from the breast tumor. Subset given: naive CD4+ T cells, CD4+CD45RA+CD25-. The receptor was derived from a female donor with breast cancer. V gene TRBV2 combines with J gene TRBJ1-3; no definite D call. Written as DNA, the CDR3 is TGTGCCAGCAGAGAACAAGTCTCTGGAAACACCATATATTTT. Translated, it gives CASREQVSGNTIYF. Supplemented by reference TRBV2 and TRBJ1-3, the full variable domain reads EPEVTQTPSHQVTQMGQEVILRCVPISNHLYFYWYRQILGQKVEFLVSFYNNEISEKSEIFDDQFSVERPDGSNFTLKIRSTKLEDSAMYFCASREQVSGNTIYFGEGSWLTVV.